This record covers a single TCR beta chain. The sample originates from a study of blood T cell repertoires in COVID-19. Turning to the study itself: Both acute and convalescent COVID-19 samples were obtained from the United States, Italy and Spain.

As originally analysed: Nucleated cell counts were estimated from reference gene primer amplification. Profiling relied on immunoSEQ multiplex PCR, and the TCRdb table lists in-frame clones only, not all of them. V and J calls and clone size are copied from that table; D and trimming were computed from the DNA. This sample has 100,000 to 150,000 clones; approximately 81% occur once, and the top ten carry more than 5.5%. Germline CDR1 reads PRHDT; CDR2 reads FYEKMQ (reference sequence). V was cut by 5 bases and J by 1 base, with 8 bases left in between. The CDR3 runs 13 residues. V and J are TRBV13 and TRBJ1-1; TRBD1 might be the D (6 bases). This clonotype was sampled from a man in his sixties with acute or convalescent COVID-19. The specimen sequenced was peripheral blood. The chain's CDR3 is CASSLRGNTEAFF. The CDR3 DNA is TGTGCCAGCAGCCTCAGGGGGAACACTGAAGCTTTCTTT.